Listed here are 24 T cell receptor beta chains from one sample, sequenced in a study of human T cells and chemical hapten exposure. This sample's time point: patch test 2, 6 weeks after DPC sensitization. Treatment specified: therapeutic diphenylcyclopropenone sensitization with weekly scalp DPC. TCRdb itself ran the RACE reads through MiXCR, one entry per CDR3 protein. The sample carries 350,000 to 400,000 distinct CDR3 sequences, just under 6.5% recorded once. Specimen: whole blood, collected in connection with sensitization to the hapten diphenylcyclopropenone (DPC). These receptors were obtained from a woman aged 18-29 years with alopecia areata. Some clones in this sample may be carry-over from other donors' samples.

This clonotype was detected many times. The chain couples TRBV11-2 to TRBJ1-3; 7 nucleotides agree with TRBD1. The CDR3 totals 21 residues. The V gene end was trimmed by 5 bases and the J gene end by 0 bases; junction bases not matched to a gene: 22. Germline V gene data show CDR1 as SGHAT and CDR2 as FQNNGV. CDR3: CASSPPDREGHPDSSGNTIYF. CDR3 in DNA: TGTGCCAGCAGCCCCCCTGACAGGGAAGGTCACCCGGACAGCTCTGGAAACACCATATATTTT.

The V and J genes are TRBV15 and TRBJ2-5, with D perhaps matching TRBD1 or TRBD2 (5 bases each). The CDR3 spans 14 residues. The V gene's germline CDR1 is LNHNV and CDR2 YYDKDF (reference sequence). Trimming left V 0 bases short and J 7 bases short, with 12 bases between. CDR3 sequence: CATSRDPDSGTQYF. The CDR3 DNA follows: TGTGCCACCAGCAGAGATCCCGACAGCGGGACCCAGTACTTC.

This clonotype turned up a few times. The CDR3 sequence: CASSLSGEYEQYF. In nucleotides, the CDR3 is TGTGCCAGCAGCTTATCCGGCGAGTACGAGCAGTACTTC. The V gene is TRBV7-9, the J gene TRBJ2-7, with D hard to call. Germline CDR1 and CDR2: SEHNR and FQNEAQ (reference sequence). The CDR3 loop spans 13 amino acids. Trimming pared 2 bases from V and 4 bases from J, leaving 9 bases between.

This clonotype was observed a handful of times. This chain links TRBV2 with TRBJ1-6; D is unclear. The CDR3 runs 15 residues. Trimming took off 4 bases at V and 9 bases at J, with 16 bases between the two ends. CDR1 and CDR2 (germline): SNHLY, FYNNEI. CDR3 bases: TGTGCCAGCAGTGTTGAGGGAGGTAGAGGTTCACCCCTCCACTTT. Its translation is CASSVEGGRGSPLHF.

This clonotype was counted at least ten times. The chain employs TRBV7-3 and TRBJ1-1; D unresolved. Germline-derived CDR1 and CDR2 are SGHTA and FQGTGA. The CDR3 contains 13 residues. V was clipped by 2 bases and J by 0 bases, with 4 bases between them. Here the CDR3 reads CASSLAMNTEAFF. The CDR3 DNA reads TGTGCCAGCAGCTTAGCTATGAACACTGAAGCTTTCTTT.

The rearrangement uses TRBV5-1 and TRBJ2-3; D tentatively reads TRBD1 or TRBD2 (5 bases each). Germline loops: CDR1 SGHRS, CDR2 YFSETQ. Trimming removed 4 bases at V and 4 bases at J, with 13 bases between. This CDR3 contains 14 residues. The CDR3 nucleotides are TGCGCCAGCAGCCCGTTGGGACGATCAGATACGCAGTATTTT. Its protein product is CASSPLGRSDTQYF.

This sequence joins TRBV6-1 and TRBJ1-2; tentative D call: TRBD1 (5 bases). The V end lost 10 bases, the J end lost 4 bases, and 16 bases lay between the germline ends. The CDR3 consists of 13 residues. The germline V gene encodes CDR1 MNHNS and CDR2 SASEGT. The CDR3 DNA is TGTGCCATATTAACACAGGTGATCTATGGCTACACCTTC. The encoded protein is CAILTQVIYGYTF.

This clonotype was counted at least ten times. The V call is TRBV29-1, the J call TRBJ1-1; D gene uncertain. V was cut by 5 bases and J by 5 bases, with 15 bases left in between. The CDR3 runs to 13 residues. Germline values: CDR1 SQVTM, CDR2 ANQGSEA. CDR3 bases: TGCAGCGTTCCCGGCCCGGCCGGGACTGAAGCTTTCTTT. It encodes CSVPGPAGTEAFF.

The CDR3 protein is CASSPSGGNQPQHF. The CDR3 bases are TGTGCCAGCAGCCCATCCGGAGGTAATCAGCCCCAGCATTTT. This sequence joins TRBV12-3 or TRBV12-4 and TRBJ1-5; D is unclear. Trimming took off 6 bases at V and 4 bases at J, with 13 bases between the two ends. This CDR3 has 14 amino acids.

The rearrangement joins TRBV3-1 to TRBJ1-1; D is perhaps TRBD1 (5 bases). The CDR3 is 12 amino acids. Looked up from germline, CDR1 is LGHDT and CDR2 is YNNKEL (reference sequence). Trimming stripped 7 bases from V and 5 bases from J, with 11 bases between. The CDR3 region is CASKGGTTEAFF. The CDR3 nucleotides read TGTGCCAGCAAAGGAGGGACGACTGAAGCTTTCTTT. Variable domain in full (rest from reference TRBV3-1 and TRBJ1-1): DTAVSQTPKYLVTQMGNDKSIKCEQNLGHDTMYWYKQDSKKFLKIMFSYNNKELIINETVPNRFSPKSPDKAHLNLHINSLELGDSAVYFCASKGGTTEAFFGQGTRLTVV.

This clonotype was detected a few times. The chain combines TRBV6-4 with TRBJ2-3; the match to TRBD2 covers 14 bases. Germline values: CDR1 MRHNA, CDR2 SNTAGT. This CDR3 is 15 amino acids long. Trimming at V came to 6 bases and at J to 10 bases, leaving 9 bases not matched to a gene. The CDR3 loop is CASSKQGLAGDSQYF. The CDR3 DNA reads TGTGCCAGCAGCAAACAGGGACTAGCGGGGGACTCGCAGTATTTT.

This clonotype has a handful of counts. The DNA of the CDR3 is TGTGCCAGCAGTCCCTACAGGGGAGGCTATGGCTACACCTTC. It translates to CASSPYRGGYGYTF. J is TRBJ1-2 and V is TRBV27; 7 nucleotides align to TRBD1. Trimming took 5 bases from V and 4 from J; bases not matched to a gene: 7. There are 14 residues in the CDR3. Germline V lookup: CDR1 MNHEY, CDR2 SMNVEV (reference sequence).

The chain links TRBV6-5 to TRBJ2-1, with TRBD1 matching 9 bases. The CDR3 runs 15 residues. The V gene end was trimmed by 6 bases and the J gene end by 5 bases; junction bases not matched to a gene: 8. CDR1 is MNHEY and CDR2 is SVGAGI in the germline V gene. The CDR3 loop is CASSPRDRVDNEQFF. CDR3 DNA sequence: TGTGCCAGCAGCCCCCGGGACAGGGTCGACAATGAGCAGTTCTTC.

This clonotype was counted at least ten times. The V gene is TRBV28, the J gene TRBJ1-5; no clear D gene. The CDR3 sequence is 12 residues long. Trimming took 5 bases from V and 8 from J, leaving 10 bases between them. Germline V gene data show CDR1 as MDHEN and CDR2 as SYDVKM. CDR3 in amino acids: CASSPGIEPQHF. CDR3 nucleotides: TGTGCCAGCAGTCCCGGGATAGAGCCCCAGCATTTT.

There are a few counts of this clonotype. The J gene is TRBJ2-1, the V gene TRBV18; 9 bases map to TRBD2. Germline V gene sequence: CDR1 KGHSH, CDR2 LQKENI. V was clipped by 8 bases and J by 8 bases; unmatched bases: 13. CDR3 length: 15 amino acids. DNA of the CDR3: TGTGCCAGCACGCCGGGACTAGCAAGTTACGATGAGCAGTTCTTC. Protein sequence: CASTPGLASYDEQFF.

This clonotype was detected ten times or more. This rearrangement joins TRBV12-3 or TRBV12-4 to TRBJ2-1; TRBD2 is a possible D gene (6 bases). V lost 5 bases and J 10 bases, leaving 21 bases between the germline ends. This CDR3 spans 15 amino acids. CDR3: CASSLRASAEGEQFF. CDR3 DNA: TGTGCCAGCAGTCTTAGGGCTAGCGCCGAGGGGGAGCAGTTCTTC.

The CDR3 is CSARRDRGYEQYF. The CDR3 DNA reads TGCAGTGCTAGAAGGGACAGGGGTTACGAGCAGTACTTC. This sequence joins TRBV20-1 and TRBJ2-7, with 10 bases aligning to TRBD1. Trimming took 2 bases from V and 4 from J; bases not matched to a gene: 2. Germline assignment: CDR1 DFQATT and CDR2 SNEGSKA (reference sequence). The CDR3 contains 13 residues.

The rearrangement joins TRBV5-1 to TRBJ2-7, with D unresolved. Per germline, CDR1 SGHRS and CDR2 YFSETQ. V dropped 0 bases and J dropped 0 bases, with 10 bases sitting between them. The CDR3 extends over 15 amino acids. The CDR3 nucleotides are TGCGCCAGCAGCTTGGGGAGTCCGAGCTCCTACGAGCAGTACTTC. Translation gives CASSLGSPSSYEQYF.

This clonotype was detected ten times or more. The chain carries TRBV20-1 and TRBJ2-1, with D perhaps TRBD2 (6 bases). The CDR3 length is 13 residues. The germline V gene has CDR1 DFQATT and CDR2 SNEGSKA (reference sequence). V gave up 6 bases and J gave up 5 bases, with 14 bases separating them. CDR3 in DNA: TGCAGTGCCGCAGGACTAAGAGACAATGAGCAGTTCTTC. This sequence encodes CSAAGLRDNEQFF.

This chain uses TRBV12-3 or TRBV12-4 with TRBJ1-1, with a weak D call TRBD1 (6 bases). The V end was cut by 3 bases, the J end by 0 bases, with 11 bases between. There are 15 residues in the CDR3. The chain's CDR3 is CASSFYQGLNTEAFF. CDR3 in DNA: TGTGCCAGCAGTTTTTACCAGGGGCTGAACACTGAAGCTTTCTTT.

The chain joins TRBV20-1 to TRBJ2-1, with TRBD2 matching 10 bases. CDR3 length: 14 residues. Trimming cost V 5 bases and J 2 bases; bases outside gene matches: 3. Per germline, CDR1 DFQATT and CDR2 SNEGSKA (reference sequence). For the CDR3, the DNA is TGCAGTGCTGGAGCGGGGGGGCCCTACAATGAGCAGTTCTTC. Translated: CSAGAGGPYNEQFF.

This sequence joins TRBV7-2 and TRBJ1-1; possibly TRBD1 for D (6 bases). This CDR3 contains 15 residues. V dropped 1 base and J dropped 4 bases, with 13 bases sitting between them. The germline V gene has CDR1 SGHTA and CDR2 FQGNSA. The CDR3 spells CASSLESRGLTEAFF. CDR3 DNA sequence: TGTGCCAGCAGCTTAGAGTCCCGGGGGCTCACTGAAGCTTTCTTT.

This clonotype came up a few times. DNA of the CDR3: TGTGCCAGCACCCACGGGGGTGTGAACACTGAAGCTTTCTTT. Translated: CASTHGGVNTEAFF. The rearrangement joins TRBV28 to TRBJ1-1, with a tentative D call TRBD1 (5 bases). CDR3 size: 14 residues. The germline V gene has CDR1 MDHEN and CDR2 SYDVKM. Trimming shortened V by 7 bases and J by 0 bases, and 12 bases separated the two germline ends.

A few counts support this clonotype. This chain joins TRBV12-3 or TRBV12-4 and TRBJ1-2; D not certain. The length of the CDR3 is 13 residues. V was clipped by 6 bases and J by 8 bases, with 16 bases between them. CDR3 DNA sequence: TGTGCCAGCAGCCCTAGCGCGGCTCGGGGCTACACCTTC. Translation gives CASSPSAARGYTF.